This T cell receptor (beta chain) comes out of a study of T-cell memory formation after mild COVID-19. About the research overall: TCR clusters were mostly confined to one donor each.

Study observations and caveats: Of the contracting clones, CD4+ ones lay mainly in CM and EM, and CD8+ ones in EMRA.

Trimming shortened V by 5 bases and J by 5 bases, and 15 bases separated the two germline ends. The CDR3 sequence is 13 residues long. The germline gives CDR1 DFQATT, CDR2 SNEGSKA (reference sequence). One entry per CDR3 protein, called by TCRdb with MiXCR from the 5' RACE reads. The sample lists just under 550,000 distinct CDR3 sequences, approximately 20% occurring once. The sample holds a few counts of this clonotype. Its antigen is unidentified. Sample: PBMCs or a T cell subset sorted from them (not recorded which). The TCR sequence derives from an adult woman who had mild COVID-19 (a few samples of this study predate the infection). Cell type and time point are not known. The chain joins TRBV20-1 to TRBJ1-1; possibly TRBD1 for D (6 bases). Written as DNA, the CDR3 is TGCAGTGCTGGACAGCCCGGTGGGACTGAAGCTTTCTTT. Translation: CSAGQPGGTEAFF.